This paragraph reports one T cell receptor (beta chain). Antigen unknown. The data derive from a study of cytomegalovirus exposure and HLA in healthy donors. About the research overall: Earlier, 180 million or so T cells were analyzed, and fewer than 120 million unique TCR beta sequences were found among them.

Participants comprised healthy donors of bone marrow. This PCR relied on a set of 60 Vbeta primers and 13 Jbeta primers. Sequencing was performed with immunoSEQ multiplex PCR; in TCRdb, only in-frame clones are kept and a portion is missing. Among approximately 130,000 clones, roughly 85% were seen once, and the ten largest hold roughly 6.7%. General observations from the study: Reportedly, fewer N-insertions than the approximately 700-donor mean appeared in an Asian-associated ancestry cluster in a later analysis. Trimming of TCR beta V- and J-genes showed a link, identified in a later analysis, to a missense DCLRE1C variant.

V was trimmed by 0 bases and J by 1 base, leaving 9 bases between them. Germline V gene data show CDR1 as KGHSH and CDR2 as LQKENI. CDR3 length: 15 residues. The sequenced material came from PBMCs. This TCR came from a woman aged 25-40 years in good health and CMV-seropositive. The rearrangement uses TRBV18 and TRBJ1-1; unclear D gene. The CDR3 bases are TGTGCCAGCTCACCACCACGGGTGGAGAACACTGAAGCTTTCTTT. Protein product: CASSPPRVENTEAFF. Full variable domain (rest looked up from reference TRBV18 and TRBJ1-1): NAGVMQNPRHLVRRRGQEARLRCSPMKGHSHVYWYRQLPEEGLKFMVYLQKENIIDESGMPKERFSAEFPKEGPSILRIQQVVRGDSAAYFCASSPPRVENTEAFFGQGTRLTVV.